This T cell receptor (beta chain) was captured by sequencing in a study of graft-versus-host responses after intestinal transplantation. Study at large: Multivisceral, liver-intestinal, or isolated intestinal grafts went to recipients. All of the recipients had induction that used anti-thymocyte globulin, then tacrolimus and steroids for about 3 years.

The study, taken as a whole, reports: Early after transplant, HvG clones declined as circulating GvH clones peaked. Where graft-donor T cell macrochimerism was present, patients had high graft-versus-host to host-versus-graft clonal ratios in allografts.

Assay: immunoSEQ multiplex PCR; the TCRdb copy retains only in-frame clones and omits some. This sample has about 130,000 clones, with roughly nine tenths found just once. About this clone itself: What it recognizes is unknown.

Trimming pared 0 bases from V and 1 base from J, leaving 5 bases between. Germline V gene lookup returns CDR1 SGHNT and CDR2 YYREEE (reference sequence). This CDR3 is built from 14 residues. This chain uses TRBV5-4 with TRBJ1-5; D is unresolved. The sample consisted of unstimulated CD4+ T cells sorted from spleen or lymph node cells, taken before intestinal transplant. The source of this sequence is a human donor who received an intestinal transplant. As DNA, the CDR3 is TGTGCCAGCAGCTTGGGAGGCAGCAATCAGCCCCAGCATTTT. Its translation: CASSLGGSNQPQHF.